In this sample, the clone carrying this T cell receptor beta chain turned up a few times. Its antigen is not known. Trimming took 1 base from V and 4 from J, leaving 4 bases between them. CDR3 length: 13 residues. Germline V gene sequence: CDR1 MNHEY, CDR2 SMNVEV (reference sequence). Unique molecular identifiers were in the cDNA, with template-switch universal primer binding. TCRdb analysed the 5' RACE reads with MiXCR anew, one entry per CDR3 protein. The sample has roughly 250,000 distinct CDR3 sequences; around an eighth are singletons. The source of the sample is a study of identical twins. Findings and caveats of the study: Not following the same donors, the study drew its conclusions from cross-sectional statistical analysis. The study found excess low generation probability among twin-shared out-of-frame alpha sequences.

This TCR was sampled from a woman aged 18-29 years in good health. The chain is built from TRBV27 and TRBJ2-2; D is unclear. Sequencing was carried out using memory (CD45RO+) T cells sorted from blood. CDR3 in DNA: TGTGCCAGCAGTTTATTCTTCACCGGGGAGCTGTTTTTT. Translation: CASSLFFTGELFF.